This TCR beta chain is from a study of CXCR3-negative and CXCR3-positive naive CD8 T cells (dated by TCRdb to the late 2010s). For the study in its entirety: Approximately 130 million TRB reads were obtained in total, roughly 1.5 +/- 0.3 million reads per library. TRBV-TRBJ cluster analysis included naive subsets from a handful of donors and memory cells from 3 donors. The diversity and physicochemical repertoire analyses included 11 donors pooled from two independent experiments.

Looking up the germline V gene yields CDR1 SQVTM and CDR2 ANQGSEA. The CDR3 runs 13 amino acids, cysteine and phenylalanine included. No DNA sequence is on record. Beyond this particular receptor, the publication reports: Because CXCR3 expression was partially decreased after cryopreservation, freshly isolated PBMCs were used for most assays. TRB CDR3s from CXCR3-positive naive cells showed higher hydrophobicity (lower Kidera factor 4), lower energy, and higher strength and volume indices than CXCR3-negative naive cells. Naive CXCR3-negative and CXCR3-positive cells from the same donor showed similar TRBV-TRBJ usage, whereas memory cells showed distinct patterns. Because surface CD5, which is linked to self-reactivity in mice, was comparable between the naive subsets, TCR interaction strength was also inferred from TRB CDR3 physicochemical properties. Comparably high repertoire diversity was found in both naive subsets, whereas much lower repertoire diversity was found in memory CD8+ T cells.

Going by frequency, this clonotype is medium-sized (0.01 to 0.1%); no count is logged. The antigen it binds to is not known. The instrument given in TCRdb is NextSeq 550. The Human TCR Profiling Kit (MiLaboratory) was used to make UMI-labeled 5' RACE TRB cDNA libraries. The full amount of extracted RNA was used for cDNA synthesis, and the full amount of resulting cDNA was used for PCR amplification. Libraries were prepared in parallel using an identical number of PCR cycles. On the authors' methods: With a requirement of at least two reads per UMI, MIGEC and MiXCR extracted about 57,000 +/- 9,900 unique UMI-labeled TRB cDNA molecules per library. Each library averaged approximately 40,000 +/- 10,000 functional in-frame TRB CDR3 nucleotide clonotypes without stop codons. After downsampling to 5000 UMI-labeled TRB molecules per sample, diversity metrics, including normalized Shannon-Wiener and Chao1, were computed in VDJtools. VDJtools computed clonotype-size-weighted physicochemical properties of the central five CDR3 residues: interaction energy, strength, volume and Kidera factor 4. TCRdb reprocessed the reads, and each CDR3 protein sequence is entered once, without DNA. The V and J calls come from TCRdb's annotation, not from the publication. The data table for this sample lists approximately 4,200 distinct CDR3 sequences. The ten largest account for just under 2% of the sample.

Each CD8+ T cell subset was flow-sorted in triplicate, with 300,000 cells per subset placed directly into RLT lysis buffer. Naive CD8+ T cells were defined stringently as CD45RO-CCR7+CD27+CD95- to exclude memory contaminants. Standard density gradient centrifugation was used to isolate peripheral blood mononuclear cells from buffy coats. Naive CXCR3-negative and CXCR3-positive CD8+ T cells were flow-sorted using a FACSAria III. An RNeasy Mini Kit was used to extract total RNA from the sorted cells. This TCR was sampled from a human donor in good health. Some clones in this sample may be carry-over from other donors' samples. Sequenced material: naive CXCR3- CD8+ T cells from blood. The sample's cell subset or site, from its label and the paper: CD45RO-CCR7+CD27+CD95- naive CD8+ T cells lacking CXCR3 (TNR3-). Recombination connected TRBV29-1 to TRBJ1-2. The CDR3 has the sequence CSVETGGLAGYTF.